This section outlines one TCR beta chain sequence together with its context. TCRdb reprocessed the 5' RACE reads via MiXCR and lists one record per CDR3 protein. The sample records about 6,500 distinct CDR3 sequences, 50% to 75% being singletons. The sample originates from a study of T-cell memory formation after mild COVID-19. This TCR was recovered from an adult who had mild COVID-19 (a few samples of this study predate the infection). Cell type and time point are not known. The source material was PBMCs or a T cell subset sorted from them (not recorded which).

CDR3 DNA sequence: TGTGCCAGCAGCTCCCTGGGGGGCGCTACGGTGGAGACCCAGTACTTC. As protein: CASSSLGGATVETQYF. J is TRBJ2-5 and V is TRBV7-2, with D perhaps TRBD1 or TRBD2 (6 bases each). The V and J ends lost 4 bases and 5 bases respectively, with 20 bases between them. Germline loops: CDR1 SGHTA, CDR2 FQGNSA. This CDR3 is built from 16 residues.